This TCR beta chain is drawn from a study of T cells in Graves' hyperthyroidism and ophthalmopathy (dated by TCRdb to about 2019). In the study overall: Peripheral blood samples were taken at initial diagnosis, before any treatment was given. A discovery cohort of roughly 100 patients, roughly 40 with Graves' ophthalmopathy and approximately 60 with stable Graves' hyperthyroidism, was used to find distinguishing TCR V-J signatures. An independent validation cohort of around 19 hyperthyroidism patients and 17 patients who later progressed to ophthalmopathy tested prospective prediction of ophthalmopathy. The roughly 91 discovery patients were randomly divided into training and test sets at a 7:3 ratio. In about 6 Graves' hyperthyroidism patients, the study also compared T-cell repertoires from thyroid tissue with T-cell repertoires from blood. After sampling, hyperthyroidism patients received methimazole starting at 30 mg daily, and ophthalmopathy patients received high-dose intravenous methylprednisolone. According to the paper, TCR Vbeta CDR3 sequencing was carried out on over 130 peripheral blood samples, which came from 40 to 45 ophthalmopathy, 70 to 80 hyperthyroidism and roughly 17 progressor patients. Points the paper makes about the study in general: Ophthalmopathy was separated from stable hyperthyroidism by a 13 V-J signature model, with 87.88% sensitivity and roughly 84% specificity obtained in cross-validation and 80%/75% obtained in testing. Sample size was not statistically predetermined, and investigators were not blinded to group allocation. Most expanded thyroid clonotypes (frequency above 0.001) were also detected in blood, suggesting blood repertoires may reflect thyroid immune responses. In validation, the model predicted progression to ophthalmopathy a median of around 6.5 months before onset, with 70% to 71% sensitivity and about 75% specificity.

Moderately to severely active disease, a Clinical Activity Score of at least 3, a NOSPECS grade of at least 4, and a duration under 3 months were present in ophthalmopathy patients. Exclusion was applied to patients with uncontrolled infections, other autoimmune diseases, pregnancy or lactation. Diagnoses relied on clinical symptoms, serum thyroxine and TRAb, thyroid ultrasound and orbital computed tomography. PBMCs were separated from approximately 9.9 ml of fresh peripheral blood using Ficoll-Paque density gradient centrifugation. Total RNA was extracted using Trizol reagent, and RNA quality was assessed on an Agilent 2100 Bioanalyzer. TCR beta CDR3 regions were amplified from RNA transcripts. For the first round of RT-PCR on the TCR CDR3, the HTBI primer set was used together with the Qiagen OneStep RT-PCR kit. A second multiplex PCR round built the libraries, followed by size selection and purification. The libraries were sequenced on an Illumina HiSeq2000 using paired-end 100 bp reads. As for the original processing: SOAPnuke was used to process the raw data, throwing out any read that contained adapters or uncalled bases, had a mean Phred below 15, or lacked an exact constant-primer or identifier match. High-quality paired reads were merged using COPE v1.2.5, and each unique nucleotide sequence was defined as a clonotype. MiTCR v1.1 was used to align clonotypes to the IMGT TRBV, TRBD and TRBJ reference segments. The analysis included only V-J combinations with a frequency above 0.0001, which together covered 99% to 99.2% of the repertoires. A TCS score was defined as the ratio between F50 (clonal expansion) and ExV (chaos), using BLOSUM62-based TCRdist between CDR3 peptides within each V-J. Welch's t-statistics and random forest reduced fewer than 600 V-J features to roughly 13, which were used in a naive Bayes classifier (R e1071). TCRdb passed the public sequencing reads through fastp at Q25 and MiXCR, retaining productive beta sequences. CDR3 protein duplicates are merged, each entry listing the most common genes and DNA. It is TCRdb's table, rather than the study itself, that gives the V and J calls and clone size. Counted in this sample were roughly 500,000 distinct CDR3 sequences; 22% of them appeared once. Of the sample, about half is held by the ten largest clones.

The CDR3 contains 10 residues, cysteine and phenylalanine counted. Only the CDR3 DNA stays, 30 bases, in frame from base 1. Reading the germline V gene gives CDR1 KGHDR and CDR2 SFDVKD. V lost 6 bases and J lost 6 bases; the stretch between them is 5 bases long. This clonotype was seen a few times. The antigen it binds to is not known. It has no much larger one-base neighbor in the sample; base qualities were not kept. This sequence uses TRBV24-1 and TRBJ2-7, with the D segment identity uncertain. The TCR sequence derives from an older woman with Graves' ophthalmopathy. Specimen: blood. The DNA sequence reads TGTGCCACCAGTCTTGCCGAGCAGTACTTC. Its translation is CATSLAEQYF.